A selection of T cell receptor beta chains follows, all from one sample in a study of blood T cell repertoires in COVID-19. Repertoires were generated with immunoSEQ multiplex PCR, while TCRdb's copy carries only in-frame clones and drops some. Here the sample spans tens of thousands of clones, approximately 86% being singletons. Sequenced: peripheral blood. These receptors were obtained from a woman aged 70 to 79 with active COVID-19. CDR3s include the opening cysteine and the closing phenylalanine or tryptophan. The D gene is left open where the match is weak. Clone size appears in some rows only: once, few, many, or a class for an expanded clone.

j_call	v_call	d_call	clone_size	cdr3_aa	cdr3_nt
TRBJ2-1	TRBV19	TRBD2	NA	CASSIGGLAGANEQFF	TGTGCCAGTAGTATAGGGGGACTAGCGGGAGCCAATGAGCAGTTCTTC
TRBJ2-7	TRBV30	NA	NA	CAWSVGGTSYEQYF	TGTGCCTGGAGTGTAGGCGGCACATCCTACGAGCAGTACTTC
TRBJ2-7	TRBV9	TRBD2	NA	CASSVSGSPHEQYF	TGTGCCAGCAGCGTTAGCGGGAGCCCCCACGAGCAGTACTTC
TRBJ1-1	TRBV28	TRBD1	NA	CASSLQTGVNTEAFF	TGTGCCAGCAGCTTACAGACAGGGGTGAACACTGAAGCTTTCTTT
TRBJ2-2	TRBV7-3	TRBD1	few	CASSMDRTNTGELFF	TGTGCCAGCAGCATGGACAGGACAAACACCGGGGAGCTGTTTTTT
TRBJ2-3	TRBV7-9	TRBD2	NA	CASTSGGGTDTQYF	TGTGCCAGCACCTCGGGGGGAGGCACAGATACGCAGTATTTT
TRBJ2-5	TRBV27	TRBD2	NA	CASSSVAPGLAGGETQYF	TGTGCCAGCAGCTCCGTCGCCCCTGGACTAGCGGGAGGGGAGACCCAGTACTTC
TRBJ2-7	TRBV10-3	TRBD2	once	CAISRLAGAYEQYF	TGTGCCATCAGTCGACTAGCGGGGGCCTACGAGCAGTACTTC
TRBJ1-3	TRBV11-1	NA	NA	CASSLSLSGNTIYF	TGTGCCAGCAGCTTATCTCTCTCTGGAAACACCATATATTTT
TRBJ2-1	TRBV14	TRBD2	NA	CATSLAGGVSEQFF	TGTGCCACCTCCCTAGCGGGAGGAGTGAGTGAGCAGTTCTTC
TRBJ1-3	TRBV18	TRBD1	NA	CASSPRDSSGNTIYF	TGTGCCAGCTCACCCCGGGACAGCTCTGGAAACACCATATATTTT
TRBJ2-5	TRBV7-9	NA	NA	CASVRSFGETQYF	TGTGCCAGTGTCAGGTCGTTCGGCGAGACCCAGTACTTC
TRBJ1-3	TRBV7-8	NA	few	CASSFGQGNTIYF	TGTGCCAGCAGTTTCGGACAGGGAAACACCATATATTTT
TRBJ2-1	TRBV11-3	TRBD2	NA	CASSLEVAGEQFF	TGTGCCAGCAGCTTAGAGGTAGCGGGAGAGCAGTTCTTC
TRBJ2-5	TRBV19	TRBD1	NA	CASRKTGTGDQETQYF	TGTGCCAGTAGGAAAACCGGGACAGGGGACCAAGAGACCCAGTACTTC
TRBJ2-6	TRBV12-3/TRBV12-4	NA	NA	CASSPTGANVLTF	TGTGCCAGCAGCCCAACTGGGGCCAACGTCCTGACTTTC
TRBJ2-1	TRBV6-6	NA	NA	CASSPSGEGEQFF	TGTGCCAGCAGTCCCTCGGGAGAGGGTGAGCAGTTCTTC
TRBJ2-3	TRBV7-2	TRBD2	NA	CASSPRLAGEATDTQYF	TGTGCCAGCAGCCCTCGACTAGCGGGTGAGGCCACAGATACGCAGTATTTT
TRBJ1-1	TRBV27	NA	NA	CASSPNLRERNTEAFF	TGTGCCAGCAGCCCAAACCTCCGGGAGAGGAACACTGAAGCTTTCTTT
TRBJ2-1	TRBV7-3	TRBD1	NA	CASRPTGGSSYNEQFF	TGTGCCAGCAGACCTACAGGGGGCAGTTCCTACAATGAGCAGTTCTTC
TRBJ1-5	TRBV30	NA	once	CAWSGEGGSNQPQHF	TGTGCCTGGAGCGGGGAAGGGGGAAGCAATCAGCCCCAGCATTTT
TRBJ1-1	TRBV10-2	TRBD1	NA	CASSESGGQGVGVNTEAFF	TGCGCCAGCAGTGAGTCGGGCGGACAGGGAGTGGGGGTGAACACTGAAGCTTTCTTT
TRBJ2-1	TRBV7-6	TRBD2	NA	CASSLEGLAWYNEQFF	TGTGCCAGCAGCTTAGAGGGACTAGCGTGGTACAATGAGCAGTTCTTC
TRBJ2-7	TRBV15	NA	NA	CATSRLRTATLYEQYF	TGTGCCACCAGCAGACTGCGGACAGCCACCTTATACGAGCAGTACTTC
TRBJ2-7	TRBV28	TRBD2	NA	CASSREAAKRGQYF	TGTGCCAGCAGCCGGGAGGCAGCTAAACGGGGGCAGTACTTC
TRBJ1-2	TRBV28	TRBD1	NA	CASSSNSATGNYGYTF	TGTGCCAGCAGTTCCAATTCCGCGACAGGGAACTATGGCTACACCTTC
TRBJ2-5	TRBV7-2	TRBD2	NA	CASSLVPSGRLHF	TGTGCCAGCAGCTTAGTTCCTAGCGGGAGGTTGCACTTC
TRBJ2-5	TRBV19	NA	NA	CASSIGGRRPGSQYF	TGTGCCAGTAGTATCGGTGGCAGACGTCCAGGTTCCCAGTACTTC
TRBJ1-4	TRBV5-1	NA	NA	CASSLDRVPNEKLFF	TGCGCCAGCAGCTTGGACCGGGTGCCTAATGAAAAACTGTTTTTT
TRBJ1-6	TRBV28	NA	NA	CASSKDFNSPLHF	TGTGCCAGCTCAAAAGACTTCAATTCACCCCTCCACTTT